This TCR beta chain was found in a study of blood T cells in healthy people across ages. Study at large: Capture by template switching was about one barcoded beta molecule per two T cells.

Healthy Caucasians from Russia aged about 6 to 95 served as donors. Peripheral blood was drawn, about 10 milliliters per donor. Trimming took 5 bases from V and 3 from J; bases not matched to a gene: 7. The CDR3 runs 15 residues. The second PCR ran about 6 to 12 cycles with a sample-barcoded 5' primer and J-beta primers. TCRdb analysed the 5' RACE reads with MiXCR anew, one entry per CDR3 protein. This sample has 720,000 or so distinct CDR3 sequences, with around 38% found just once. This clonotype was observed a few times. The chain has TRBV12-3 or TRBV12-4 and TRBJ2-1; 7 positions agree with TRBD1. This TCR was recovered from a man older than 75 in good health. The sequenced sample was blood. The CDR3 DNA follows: TGTGCCAGCAGTCACGGACAGGTTGGCTACAATGAGCAGTTCTTC. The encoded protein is CASSHGQVGYNEQFF.